The clone carrying this T cell receptor beta chain was detected a few times. V shed 1 base and J shed 6 bases, with 10 bases lying between them. The CDR3 is 13 amino acids. Germline assignment: CDR1 SGHRS and CDR2 YFSETQ. Noted treatment: randomized to nivolumab then ipilimumab (arm A) or the reverse (arm B). Sorted cells were live CD3+CD8+, lacking CD19 and CD56, from PBMCs. Sequencing was performed with immunoSEQ multiplex PCR; in TCRdb, only in-frame clones are kept and a portion is missing. The sample has several thousand clones; approximately 54% are singletons. These data come from a study of sequential checkpoint blockade in melanoma.

The chain recombines TRBV5-1 with TRBJ1-1; TRBD1 might be the D (5 bases). Sequenced material: CD8+ T cells sorted from blood (inferred from file names), taken from a patient given nivolumab and ipilimumab in sequence. The clonotype originates from a human donor with melanoma. The CDR3 DNA reads as TGCGCCAGCAGCTTGTCAGGGCCCCCTGAAGCTTTCTTT. It is translated as CASSLSGPPEAFF.